This TCR beta chain was found in a study of cytomegalovirus exposure and HLA in healthy donors. This clone has only a few counts. Primers for the PCR totalled 60 Vbeta and 13 Jbeta. Generated by immunoSEQ multiplex PCR, the TCRdb table keeps only in-frame clones and is missing some. The profile shows fewer than 200,000 clones, roughly 9.4% of them singletons. Germline values: CDR1 SGHTA, CDR2 FQGNSA. V dropped 6 bases and J dropped 1; count of bases not matched to a gene: 3. The CDR3 covers 15 residues. The clonotype originates from a woman aged 30 to 39 in good health and CMV-seropositive. Input material: PBMCs. The chain uses TRBV7-2 and TRBJ2-2, with 9 bases identical to TRBD1. DNA for the CDR3: TGTGCCAGCAGACCGACAGGGGGGAACACCGGGGAGCTGTTTTTT. Residues: CASRPTGGNTGELFF.